Listed here are 10 T cell receptor beta chains from one sample, sequenced in a study of regulatory T cells in long-lasting Graves disease. Through Arm-PCR of CDR3 regions and iRepertoire HTBI primers, TCR beta libraries were built. TCRdb recomputed calls from the multiplex PCR reads with MiXCR, one row per CDR3 protein. Of more than 400,000 distinct CDR3 sequences in the sample, around 15% were seen once. The time point denotes: newly diagnosed GD, antithyroid drugs for less than 3 months. After RNA was extracted from PBMCs, the TCR library was made from it. This same sample was also part of a study on T cells in Graves' hyperthyroidism and ophthalmopathy.

The sequenced sample was peripheral blood mononuclear cells (PBMCs), obtained at new diagnosis, from a patient treated with antithyroid drugs. The receptors come from a man aged 40-49 years with Graves disease.

The sample holds many counts of this clonotype. The chain couples TRBV11-1 to TRBJ2-7, with D uncertain. V was pared by 1 base and J by 6 bases, with 7 bases between. The germline V gene has CDR1 SGHAT and CDR2 FQDESV (reference sequence). This CDR3 comprises 12 residues. The CDR3 loop is CASSLGYREQYF. DNA for the CDR3: TGTGCCAGCAGCTTAGGGTACCGCGAGCAGTACTTC.

In its sample, this clonotype was seen many times. The genes are TRBV5-1 and TRBJ1-1; TRBD1 is a possible D gene (5 bases). There are 14 residues in the CDR3. In germline, CDR1 is SGHRS, CDR2 YFSETQ. V was cut by 0 bases and J by 5 bases, with 11 bases left in between. The CDR3 coding sequence is TGCGCCAGCAGCTTGGCCGCGAGGGGAACTGAAGCTTTCTTT. Translation: CASSLAARGTEAFF.

Many counts were recorded for this clonotype. At one end the junction does not follow the germline gene, possibly because of a read error. CDR3 protein: CASSARWDRLF. The CDR3 coding sequence is TGTGCCAGCAGTGCCCGATGGGACAGGCTTTTC. V usage is TRBV6-1 and J usage is TRBJ1-2; 8 positions agree with TRBD1. Germline CDR1 reads MNHNS; CDR2 reads SASEGT. This CDR3 has 11 amino acids.

This clonotype was seen only a few times. The V call is TRBV7-9, the J call TRBJ1-3; D is perhaps TRBD1 (6 bases). The V gene's germline CDR1 is SEHNR and CDR2 FQNEAQ (reference sequence). The CDR3 is 13 residues long. Trimming shortened V by 3 bases and J by 12 bases, and 15 bases separated the two germline ends. The CDR3 protein is CASSFRITTGIYF. CDR3 DNA sequence: TGTGCCAGCAGCTTTCGAATCACGACAGGCATATATTTT.

The V and J genes are TRBV10-3 and TRBJ2-1; D possibly corresponds to TRBD1 (5 bases). CDR1 is ENHRY, CDR2 SYGVKD, per germline. The CDR3 runs to 13 residues. Trimming left V 4 bases short and J 3 bases short, with 7 bases between. CDR3: CAISGRDYNEQFF. The CDR3, as DNA: TGTGCCATCAGTGGCAGGGACTACAATGAGCAGTTCTTC.

There are many counts of this clonotype. This chain joins TRBV25-1 and TRBJ2-1; D ambiguous. This CDR3 has 15 residues. Germline CDR1 is MGHDK and CDR2 is SYGVNS. V dropped 1 base and J dropped 3 bases, with 10 bases sitting between them. The CDR3 bases are TGTGCCAGCAGTGAATCTAGTTCAAGCTACAATGAGCAGTTCTTC. It yields the protein CASSESSSSYNEQFF.

The chain carries TRBV7-9 and TRBJ1-1; D might be TRBD1 (5 bases). The CDR3 length is 13 residues. V lost 4 bases to trimming and J lost 8 bases, with 14 bases between them. Looked up from germline, CDR1 is SEHNR and CDR2 is FQNEAQ (reference sequence). The CDR3, as DNA: TGTGCCAGCAGCTGGGGGGTGTTAGAAGAAGCTTTCTTT. It codes for CASSWGVLEEAFF.

The rearrangement joins TRBV10-3 to TRBJ2-7; 10 nucleotides align to TRBD1. Germline CDR1 ENHRY, CDR2 SYGVKD. Germline trimming cut 4 bases from V and 7 bases from J; bases unmatched to any gene: 7. The CDR3 spans 14 residues. CDR3 sequence reads: CAISGRDRGEEQYF. CDR3 bases: TGTGCCATCAGTGGCCGGGACAGGGGTGAGGAGCAGTACTTC.

The CDR3 nucleotides are TGTGCCAGCGCCGACACCTCCTACAATGAGCAGTTCTTC. This encodes CASADTSYNEQFF. This chain joins TRBV19 and TRBJ2-1, with no clear D. The CDR3 length is 13 residues. Per the germline V gene, CDR1 is LNHDA and CDR2 is SQIVND (reference sequence). V was shortened by 9 bases and J by 0 bases, with 9 bases between the two germline ends.

J is TRBJ1-3 and V is TRBV6-1; D unclear. Germline V gene data show CDR1 as MNHNS and CDR2 as SASEGT. This CDR3 has 14 residues. The germline V and J ends were trimmed by 7 bases and 0 bases, with 10 bases remaining between them. CDR3 region: CASMVTVSGNTIYF. DNA for the CDR3: TGTGCCAGCATGGTCACAGTCTCTGGAAACACCATATATTTT.